These 10 T cell receptor beta chains were all obtained from the same sample, sequenced in a study of blood T cell repertoires in COVID-19. The protocol was immunoSEQ multiplex PCR, while the TCRdb copy is restricted to in-frame clones and leaves out a portion. This table has about 380,000 clones, 85% to 90% appearing once. The specimen sequenced was PBMCs or T cells enriched from blood (not recorded which). These receptors all come from a woman aged 18-30 years who had recovered from COVID-19.

V gene TRBV5-4 combines with J gene TRBJ1-2; TRBD1 matches at 9 bases. V lost 4 bases, J lost 2 bases, and 3 bases stayed unmatched. This CDR3 is 14 amino acids long. Germline CDR1 and CDR2: SGHNT and YYREEE (reference sequence). CDR3 DNA sequence: TGTGCCAGCAGCATGGGACAGGGAAACTATGGCTACACCTTC. This codes for CASSMGQGNYGYTF.

V and J are TRBV5-4 and TRBJ1-1; TRBD1 is a possible D gene (6 bases). The V end lost 0 bases, the J end lost 6 bases, and 12 bases lay between the germline ends. This CDR3 contains 14 residues. Per germline, CDR1 SGHNT and CDR2 YYREEE (reference sequence). The CDR3 nucleotides are TGTGCCAGCAGCTTGGTGGGGGCGACCCCTGAAGCTTTCTTT. Translated: CASSLVGATPEAFF.

The V call is TRBV7-9, the J call TRBJ1-1, with unresolved D. The germline V gene encodes CDR1 SEHNR and CDR2 FQNEAQ (reference sequence). Trimming left V 3 bases short and J 5 bases short, with 13 bases between. There are 14 residues in the CDR3. This CDR3 is CASSFVTVRTEAFF. For the CDR3, the DNA is TGTGCCAGCAGCTTTGTAACAGTTCGGACTGAAGCTTTCTTT.

The chain couples TRBV19 to TRBJ2-1; 13 positions match TRBD2. The V and J ends lost 3 bases and 3 bases, in that order; junction bases with no gene match: 5. Germline V CDR1 and CDR2: LNHDA, SQIVND (reference sequence). The CDR3 spans 17 residues. CDR3 loop: CASSIRTSGGIYNEQFF. DNA of the CDR3: TGTGCCAGTAGTATCCGGACTAGCGGGGGAATCTACAATGAGCAGTTCTTC.

The CDR3 nucleotides are TGTGCCACCAGCCCTACCCCAGGGGGCCGCGCCACCGGGGAGCTGTTTTTT. It is translated as CATSPTPGGRATGELFF. V gene TRBV15 combines with J gene TRBJ2-2; 8 bases map to TRBD1. V shed 5 bases and J 4 bases; nucleotides not matched to a gene: 12. The germline CDR1 and CDR2 sequences are LNHNV and YYDKDF (reference sequence). The CDR3 sequence is 17 residues long.

This clone showed up just once. The rearrangement joins TRBV2 to TRBJ2-2; D is perhaps TRBD2 (5 bases). This CDR3 contains 14 residues. V gave up 7 bases and J gave up 4 bases, with 13 bases separating them. Germline-derived CDR1 and CDR2 are SNHLY and FYNNEI. CDR3 residues: CASNEEVRTGELFF. CDR3 DNA sequence: TGTGCCAGCAATGAGGAGGTTCGCACCGGGGAGCTGTTTTTT. Drawing the rest from reference TRBV2 and TRBJ2-2, the complete variable domain is EPEVTQTPSHQVTQMGQEVILRCVPISNHLYFYWYRQILGQKVEFLVSFYNNEISEKSEIFDDQFSVERPDGSNFTLKIRSTKLEDSAMYFCASNEEVRTGELFFGEGSRLTVL.

This rearrangement joins TRBV18 to TRBJ2-5, with 12 bases lining up with TRBD2. The CDR3 contains 17 residues. CDR1 and CDR2 from the germline V gene are KGHSH and LQKENI. V shed 0 bases and J 5 bases; nucleotides not matched to a gene: 7. Written as DNA, the CDR3 is TGTGCCAGCTCACCACCGATATGGACTAGCGGGGACGAGACCCAGTACTTC. Its translation is CASSPPIWTSGDETQYF.

This clone was observed a few times. The chain links TRBV3-1 (or the pseudogene TRBV3-2) to TRBJ1-1; D perhaps matches TRBD1 (5 bases). V was clipped by 0 bases and J by 0 bases, with 11 bases between them. Looked up from germline, CDR1 is LGHDT and CDR2 is YNNKEL (reference sequence). This CDR3 is 16 amino acids long. The CDR3 here is CASSQEGADLNTEAFF. CDR3 nucleotide sequence: TGTGCCAGCAGCCAAGAAGGGGCGGATCTGAACACTGAAGCTTTCTTT.

V is TRBV2 and J is TRBJ1-3; a possible D gene is TRBD1 (6 bases). Deletions cut 6 bases from V and 4 bases from J, with 16 bases between. CDR3 length equals 15 residues. The germline gives CDR1 SNHLY, CDR2 FYNNEI. The chain's CDR3 is CASSETGRRGNTIYF. In nucleotides, the CDR3 is TGTGCCAGCAGCGAAACAGGGCGCAGAGGAAACACCATATATTTT.

The chain has TRBV3-1 (or the pseudogene TRBV3-2) and TRBJ2-7, with 7 positions matching TRBD1. The germline gives CDR1 LGHDT, CDR2 YNNKEL (reference sequence). With 3 bases clipped from V and 1 base from J, the junction kept 3 bases outside the gene matches. The CDR3 runs 14 residues. The CDR3, as DNA: TGTGCCAGCAGCCAGCCAGGGGGTTCCTACGAGCAGTACTTC. It codes for CASSQPGGSYEQYF.